This T cell receptor (beta chain) was observed in a study of cytomegalovirus exposure and HLA in healthy donors. Study-wide results and limits: There were a few CMV-associated chains whose specificity for CMV antigens was confirmed in vitro.

This CDR3 is built from 13 residues. Trimming took 8 bases from V and 3 from J; bases not matched to a gene: 6. Germline V gene data show CDR1 as SGHRS and CDR2 as YFSETQ. Comments on this clone: Its antigen is currently unknown.

The method was immunoSEQ multiplex PCR; TCRdb's version includes in-frame clones alone and lacks a portion of them. Counted here are 210,000 or so clones, 88% occurring once; the ten biggest clones make up about 2.7%. The receptor's source is a woman under 30 in good health and CMV-seronegative. The gene calls are TRBV5-1 and TRBJ2-3; TRBD1 matches 7 bases. The sequencing input was PBMCs. CDR3 nucleotide sequence: TGCGCCAGTATGGACAGGCCGACAGATACGCAGTATTTT. It translates to CASMDRPTDTQYF.